This entry lists 15 T cell receptor beta chains sequenced from one sample in a study of blood T cell repertoires in COVID-19. The table came from immunoSEQ multiplex PCR; TCRdb's copy has only in-frame clones and leaves some out. The repertoire holds about 150,000 clones, with 65% to 90% as singletons. The specimen sequenced was peripheral blood. The receptors here all came from a man in his 70s with acute or convalescent COVID-19.

The rearrangement links TRBV5-1 to TRBJ2-6; D is possibly TRBD2 (5 bases). V dropped 4 bases and J dropped 0 bases, with 11 bases sitting between them. The CDR3 runs to 16 residues. CDR1 is SGHRS, CDR2 YFSETQ, per germline. CDR3 amino acids: CASSGGRSSGANVLTF. The CDR3 region has the DNA TGCGCCAGCAGCGGAGGTAGATCCTCTGGGGCCAACGTCCTGACTTTC.

Here the CDR3 reads CASSLALASESYNEQFF. The DNA of the CDR3 is TGTGCCAGCAGCTTAGCACTAGCGTCAGAGAGCTACAATGAGCAGTTCTTC. This chain uses TRBV7-2 with TRBJ2-1; 7 bases fit TRBD2. Losses at the gene ends were 0 bases for V and 3 bases for J; bases not matched to a gene: 8. Per germline, CDR1 SGHTA and CDR2 FQGNSA. The CDR3 covers 17 residues.

The gene calls are TRBV11-1 and TRBJ2-2; 9 bases match TRBD1. Per germline, CDR1 SGHAT and CDR2 FQDESV (reference sequence). After removal of 5 bases from V and 5 bases from J, the junction contained 3 bases not matched to a gene. The CDR3 has 14 residues. The CDR3 coding sequence is TGTGCCAGCAGCAGGGACAGGGTAACCGGGGAGCTGTTTTTT. Encoded protein: CASSRDRVTGELFF.

This chain uses TRBV19 with TRBJ2-7, with 9 nucleotides matching TRBD1. The CDR3 totals 13 residues. Germline assignment: CDR1 LNHDA and CDR2 SQIVND (reference sequence). J was trimmed by 6 bases and V by 5 bases; bases with no gene match: 5. CDR3 nucleotides: TGTGCCAGTAGTTCACAGGGGGCTGTCGAGCAGTACTTC. Residues: CASSSQGAVEQYF.

V and J are TRBV5-1 and TRBJ2-2, with a possible D match to TRBD1 (6 bases). The CDR3 has 17 amino acids. Germline V gene lookup returns CDR1 SGHRS and CDR2 YFSETQ. The V end lost 2 bases, the J end lost 2 bases, and 16 bases lay between the germline ends. In DNA form, the CDR3 reads TGCGCCAGCAGCTTCTCCGGGACACGGACTAACACCGGGGAGCTGTTTTTT. Translation: CASSFSGTRTNTGELFF.

The chain uses TRBV28 and TRBJ2-1, with 9 bases that match TRBD2. J lost 8 bases, V lost 4 bases, and 12 bases had no gene match. This CDR3 comprises 16 residues. Germline CDR1 and CDR2: MDHEN and SYDVKM. The CDR3 DNA follows: TGTGCCAGCAGTTCCCACGGACTAGCGACCGTACATGAGCAGTTCTTC. As protein: CASSSHGLATVHEQFF.

The V and J genes are TRBV11-3 and TRBJ2-1, with a weak D call TRBD2 (6 bases). The CDR3 spans 16 residues. The germline V gene encodes CDR1 SGHNT and CDR2 YENEEA. V was cut by 1 base and J by 3 bases, with 13 bases left in between. The CDR3 spells CASSLGDLASYNEQFF. Here the CDR3 DNA reads TGTGCCAGCAGCTTAGGGGACCTAGCGAGCTACAATGAGCAGTTCTTC.

The chain uses TRBV5-1 and TRBJ2-6, with a possible D match to TRBD1 (6 bases). The CDR3 is 15 amino acids. V shed 3 bases and J shed 1 base, with 8 bases lying between them. Germline CDR1 SGHRS, CDR2 YFSETQ. The CDR3 region is CASSSQGSGANVLTF. CDR3 nucleotides: TGCGCCAGCAGCTCACAGGGTTCTGGGGCCAACGTCCTGACTTTC.

The V gene is TRBV5-1, the J gene TRBJ2-7, with a tentative D call TRBD1 (6 bases). V lost 4 bases and J lost 7, with 21 bases in between. From germline, CDR1 is SGHRS and CDR2 YFSETQ. This CDR3 contains 15 residues. The CDR3 nucleotides are TGCGCCAGCAGCCCGGTAGGGCCCGGTACAGGGGAGCAGTACTTC. Translating gives CASSPVGPGTGEQYF. Full variable domain (remainder filled in from reference TRBV5-1 and TRBJ2-7): KAGVTQTPRYLIKTRGQQVTLSCSPISGHRSVSWYQQTPGQGLQFLFEYFSETQRNKGNFPGRFSGRQFSNSRSEMNVSTLELGDSALYLCASSPVGPGTGEQYFGPGTRLTVT.

V is TRBV15 and J is TRBJ2-7; 12 bases agree with TRBD2. The J segment lost 7 bases and the V segment lost 0 bases, leaving 7 bases of the junction unmatched. Germline V CDR1 and CDR2: LNHNV, YYDKDF (reference sequence). This CDR3 region has 16 residues. The DNA for the CDR3 is TGTGCCACCAGCAGAGAATATGGACTAGCGGGACAAGAGCAGTACTTC. Translation: CATSREYGLAGQEQYF.

V gene TRBV27 combines with J gene TRBJ2-1; D is perhaps TRBD2 (6 bases). Germline V gene data show CDR1 as MNHEY and CDR2 as SMNVEV (reference sequence). This CDR3 has 17 residues. V was pared by 0 bases and J by 5 bases, with 17 bases between. The CDR3 DNA sequence: TGTGCCAGCAGTTTATCCGCGGGACTCGGCCTAGACAATGAGCAGTTCTTC. Its protein is CASSLSAGLGLDNEQFF.

CDR3 sequence (DNA): TGTGCCAGTAGTGGGGGGACTAGCGGGAGCAACGAGCAGTACTTC. This codes for CASSGGTSGSNEQYF. The chain uses TRBV19 and TRBJ2-7, with 14 bases matching TRBD2. Trimming removed 5 bases from V and 5 bases from J; junction bases left unmatched: 5. The CDR3 covers 15 residues. Germline V lookup: CDR1 LNHDA, CDR2 SQIVND (reference sequence).

The V and J genes are TRBV2 and TRBJ1-1; D gene unclear. The CDR3 covers 13 residues. V lost 2 bases and J 0 bases, leaving 4 bases between the germline ends. CDR1 is SNHLY and CDR2 is FYNNEI in the germline V gene. CDR3 in amino acids: CASSETMNTEAFF. The CDR3 DNA sequence: TGTGCCAGCAGTGAAACAATGAACACTGAAGCTTTCTTT.

The rearrangement joins TRBV28 to TRBJ2-7; 7 bases fit TRBD2. The CDR3 runs to 13 residues. J lost 5 bases, V lost 5 bases, and 6 bases had no gene match. Germline V gives CDR1 MDHEN, CDR2 SYDVKM. The DNA of the CDR3 is TGTGCCAGCAGTCCCTCAGCGGGAAACGAGCAGTACTTC. Amino acid sequence: CASSPSAGNEQYF.

This sequence joins TRBV19 and TRBJ2-2; 7 positions match TRBD1. CDR1 is LNHDA, CDR2 SQIVND, per germline (reference sequence). V dropped 9 bases and J dropped 0; count of bases not matched to a gene: 4. The CDR3 is 14 amino acids. CDR3 sequence (DNA): TGTGCCAGCATTGGGACAGCGAACACCGGGGAGCTGTTTTTT. Amino acids: CASIGTANTGELFF. Complete variable domain (other parts from reference TRBV19 and TRBJ2-2): DGGITQSPKYLFRKEGQNVTLSCEQNLNHDAMYWYRQDPGQGLRLIYYSQIVNDFQKGDIAEGYSVSREKKESFPLTVTSAQKNPTAFYLCASIGTANTGELFFGEGSRLTVL.